These T cell receptor beta chains were read from a single sample in a study of molecular identifiers for immune sequencing clone quantification. TCRdb re-called the PCR reads through MiXCR, storing one row per CDR3 protein. Seen here are some 100,000 distinct CDR3 sequences, 36% observed once, and the top ten hold around 4%. Sequencing was carried out using naive CD8+ T cells from blood, with Jurkat cell RNA spiked in. The receptors derive from a human donor in good health. Some libraries in this study had Jurkat cell RNA spiked in. Each CDR3 is given with its conserved first and last residue. D genes are given only for firm matches. Clone sizes are given selectively: once, few, many, or a class where the clone is expanded.

-	-	TRBV12-3/TRBV12-4	TRBJ1-5	TGTGCCAGCAGTTTAGGCCCAGGGTCAAATCAGCCCCAGCATTTT	CASSLGPGSNQPQHF
-	-	TRBV4-3	TRBJ2-7	TGCGCCAGCAGCCACCGGATGACAGCGTCCTACGAGCAGTACTTC	CASSHRMTASYEQYF
-	-	TRBV28	TRBJ2-2	TGTGCCAGCAGTTTAAACTCGTACGCCGGGGAGCTGTTTTTT	CASSLNSYAGELFF
few	TRBD2	TRBV4-3	TRBJ2-3	TGCGCCAGCAGCCAGGGGGGGGACGATACGCAGTATTTT	CASSQGGDDTQYF
few	-	TRBV5-6	TRBJ1-6	TGTGCCAGCAGCTTGGGACTAATCGGGTCACCCCTCCACTTT	CASSLGLIGSPLHF
few	-	TRBV9	TRBJ1-6	TGTGCCAGCAGCGTATGGCAGGGAGTGGGGACCAATTCACCCCTCCACTTT	CASSVWQGVGTNSPLHF
few	-	TRBV6-2/TRBV6-3	TRBJ2-1	TGTGCCAGCACCGACGTGGGTTTTGATGAGCAGTTCTTC	CASTDVGFDEQFF
-	-	TRBV28	TRBJ2-1	TGTGCCAGCAGTTTTGTGGGACCCCACCCCTACAAAGAGCAGTTCTTC	CASSFVGPHPYKEQFF
-	-	TRBV6-2/TRBV6-3	TRBJ2-3	TGTGCCAGCAGTCGCGGGACAGACCTAGATACGCAGTATTTT	CASSRGTDLDTQYF
few	-	TRBV12-3/TRBV12-4	TRBJ2-2	TGTGCCAGCAGTTTAGCGCTTATCAGGGATGGCGGGGAGCTGTTTTTT	CASSLALIRDGGELFF
few	-	TRBV2	TRBJ1-5	TGTGCCAGCAGTGAAGATGGCTATGATACTAGCAATCAGCCCCAGCATTTT	CASSEDGYDTSNQPQHF
few	TRBD1	TRBV2	TRBJ1-4	TGTGCCAGCTGCTCCGGGACAGGGGGTGACGTTAATGAAAAACTGTTTTTT	CASCSGTGGDVNEKLFF
once	-	TRBV2	TRBJ2-2	TGTGCCAGCAGTGGGGGGGACGCCGGGGAGCTGTTTTTT	CASSGGDAGELFF
once	-	TRBV10-1	TRBJ2-7	TGCGCCAGCAAAGTCGTTCCCGGGACTTACGAGCAGAACTTC	CASKVVPGTYEQNF
few	TRBD2	TRBV20-1	TRBJ2-5	TGCAGTGCTAGGGCTAGCGGCCAAGAGACCCAGTACTTC	CSARASGQETQYF
few	-	TRBV6-2/TRBV6-3	TRBJ1-5	TGTGCCAGCAGTACCCCCCGGGTACCGACGGGGCCCCAGCATTTT	CASSTPRVPTGPQHF
few	TRBD2	TRBV4-2	TRBJ2-7	TGTGCCAGCAGCCAGCTAGCGGGAGCCTACGAGCAGTACTTC	CASSQLAGAYEQYF
many	TRBD2	TRBV5-6	TRBJ2-7	TGTGCCAGCAGCCCGACCGCCGGGACTAGCGGGTACGAGCAGTACTTC	CASSPTAGTSGYEQYF
-	-	TRBV28	TRBJ1-1	TGTGCCAGCACTCCTAGGGGACTGACTGAAGCTTTCTTT	CASTPRGLTEAFF
-	-	TRBV19	TRBJ2-6	TGTGCCAGTACCTTCAGCTCTGGGGCCAACGTCCTGACTTTC	CASTFSSGANVLTF
once	-	TRBV12-3/TRBV12-4	TRBJ1-1	TGTGCCAGCAGATTTTGGTCGGGCCGACAGCCTGAAGCTTTCTTT	CASRFWSGRQPEAFF
-	-	TRBV5-4	TRBJ1-1	TGTGCCAGCAGCTTGGGGCTCGGGGTGGGTGTCAACACTGAAGCTTTCTTT	CASSLGLGVGVNTEAFF
-	-	TRBV11-2	TRBJ2-5	TGTGCCAGCAGCTTAGCCTTATCTGGGAGAGAGACCCAGTACTTC	CASSLALSGRETQYF
-	TRBD2	TRBV7-6	TRBJ2-1	TGTGCCAGCAGCCCCGGGACTAGAGAGCAGTTCTTC	CASSPGTREQFF
-	-	TRBV6-5	TRBJ1-6	TGTGCCAGCAGTTACTCTTTATATTCACCCCTCCACTTT	CASSYSLYSPLHF
many	TRBD1	TRBV7-8	TRBJ2-3	TGTGCCAGCAGCTCCCCGGGGCAGGGGGAGTATTTT	CASSSPGQGEYF
few	-	TRBV4-3	TRBJ2-7	TGCGCCAGCAGCCGGAACGGCTACGAGCAGTACTTC	CASSRNGYEQYF
-	-	TRBV6-5	TRBJ1-1	TGTGCCAGCAGTTACTCGGTTAGCTCCCGGAACACTGAAGCTTTCTTT	CASSYSVSSRNTEAFF
few	-	TRBV7-9	TRBJ1-4	TGTGCCAGCAGGGAAGCAGGGCCTTCGGCTAATGAAAAACTGTTTTTT	CASREAGPSANEKLFF
few	TRBD1	TRBV2	TRBJ2-7	TGTGCCACCTTGGGACAGGGGGCCTACGAGCAGTACTTC	CATLGQGAYEQYF
-	-	TRBV7-9	TRBJ2-4	TGTGCCAGCAGCCCCCTACCCCCGGAAAACATTCAGTACTTC	CASSPLPPENIQYF
-	-	TRBV13	TRBJ2-1	TGTGCCAGCAGCTCCTACCAGGGAGAGGAGCAGTTCTTC	CASSSYQGEEQFF
-	-	TRBV20-1	TRBJ2-7	TGCAGTGCTAGAGATCCCCAGTCCTACGAGCAGTACTTC	CSARDPQSYEQYF
-	-	TRBV4-1	TRBJ2-2	TGCGCCAGCAGTGTTAGCGGAACGAACACCGGGGAGCTGTTTTTT	CASSVSGTNTGELFF
-	TRBD1	TRBV6-2/TRBV6-3	TRBJ1-5	TGTGCCAGCAGTTATCCCGGGACAGGGACCTTCAATCAGCCCCAGCATTTT	CASSYPGTGTFNQPQHF
once	-	TRBV13	TRBJ2-5	TGTGCCAGCAGCTTGGCACAGGGACAACAAGAGTCCCAGTACTTC	CASSLAQGQQESQYF
-	-	TRBV29-1	TRBJ2-7	TGCAGCGTTCTAGGGTTATCGAAAAACGAGCAGTACTTC	CSVLGLSKNEQYF
few	-	TRBV20-1	TRBJ2-1	TGCAGTGCCACCCCCGCTCCCCGCAGCAGCTCCTACAATGAGCAGTTCTTC	CSATPAPRSSSYNEQFF
-	-	TRBV7-2	TRBJ2-3	TGTGCCAGCGGCTTAGACATGTCGGATACGCAGTATTTT	CASGLDMSDTQYF
-	-	TRBV9	TRBJ1-6	TGTGCCAGCAGCGTAGAGGTTAGCGTCAGGGGTGGCTCACCCCTCCACTTT	CASSVEVSVRGGSPLHF
many	-	TRBV28	TRBJ2-3	TGTGCCAGCTTGGATTTTCGAGATACGCAGTATTTT	CASLDFRDTQYF
few	-	TRBV9	TRBJ2-5	TGTGCCAGCAGCGTAGGAGCAGAGACCCAGTACTTC	CASSVGAETQYF
few	-	TRBV27	TRBJ2-1	TGTGCCAGCAGTTTATCCTTGAACAATGAGCAGTTCTTC	CASSLSLNNEQFF
many	-	TRBV11-2	TRBJ2-5	TGTGCCAGCAGCCCTACGACCGGGACCCAGTACTTC	CASSPTTGTQYF
many	-	TRBV2	TRBJ1-6	TGTGCCAGCAGTGAAGCCAGATCAAATTCACCCCTCCACTTT	CASSEARSNSPLHF
many	-	TRBV2	TRBJ2-7	TGTGCCAGCAGTGTAGAACGCTATTTCTCCTACGAGCAGTACTTC	CASSVERYFSYEQYF
-	TRBD2	TRBV6-5	TRBJ2-1	TGTGCCAGCAGTAATCTAGCGGGAGGATCATATGAGCAGTTCTTC	CASSNLAGGSYEQFF
few	-	TRBV5-1	TRBJ1-1	TGCGCCAGCAGCTATCGGGGCATGGCCACTGAAGCTTTCTTT	CASSYRGMATEAFF
-	TRBD2	TRBV28	TRBJ2-1	TGTGCCAGCAGTTTCGGCCTAGCGGGAAGGAATGAGCAGTTCTTC	CASSFGLAGRNEQFF
few	-	TRBV4-1	TRBJ1-1	TGCGCCAGCAGCCAAGGACGGTCCACTGAAGCTTTCTTT	CASSQGRSTEAFF
-	TRBD2	TRBV28	TRBJ2-5	TGTGCCAGCAGTTTGATCCCAGCGGGAGGCACCGACCCAGAGACCCAGTACTTC	CASSLIPAGGTDPETQYF
few	TRBD2	TRBV24-1	TRBJ2-1	TGTGCCACCAGTTTTCTCACTAGCGGTTACAATGAGCAGTTCTTC	CATSFLTSGYNEQFF
-	-	TRBV6-5	TRBJ2-3	TGTGCCAGCAGTCCCCTGGAGGGGGCAGATACGCAGTATTTT	CASSPLEGADTQYF
few	-	TRBV9	TRBJ2-7	TGTGCCAGCAGCGAGGGGTTCGGTCCTTACGAGCAGTACTTC	CASSEGFGPYEQYF
-	-	TRBV9	TRBJ2-5	TGTGCCAGCAGCGTAGATTTCAGGGCCCACCAAGAGCCCCAGTACTTC	CASSVDFRAHQEPQYF